One T cell receptor (beta chain) is described in this entry. Its antigen is undetermined. The data are from a study of CD8+ T cells in alopecia areata. At the level of the study: Patients received oral tofacitinib, 5 to 10 mg twice daily, for moderate-to-severe alopecia areata. Regarding the study as a whole: Uncertainty about whether baseline CD8+ expansion is linked to response remains, with one nonresponder.

Sequencing used cDNA as its template, made by extracting RNA and reverse transcribing it. Only in-frame clones appear in the TCRdb table, and some are missing; sequencing was by immunoSEQ multiplex PCR. The table shows approximately 210,000 clones, with around three fifths occurring only once. Treatment given: oral pan-JAK inhibitor, 5-10 mg twice daily. From germline, CDR1 is SGHVS and CDR2 FNYEAQ. With 1 base removed from V and 1 base from J, the gap between germline ends came to 5 bases. This CDR3 has 13 residues. The chain is built from TRBV7-6 and TRBJ2-7; D unclear. The receptor's source is a human donor with alopecia areata. Sequenced here: CD4+ T cells sorted from blood, sampled around week 50, from a patient treated with tofacitinib. The DNA of the CDR3 is TGTGCCAGCAGCTTAGAACAGTCCTACGAGCAGTACTTC. Residues: CASSLEQSYEQYF.